The clone carrying this T cell receptor beta chain was counted a few times. Its cognate antigen is unknown. Each sample gave at least 6 million isolated PBMCs. Each sample provided at least 5 micrograms of extracted total RNA. The CDR3 runs 14 residues. Germline loops: CDR1 ENHRY, CDR2 SYGVKD. The data derive from a study of blood T cells in healthy people across ages. It was with a sample-barcoded 5' primer and a J-beta primer mix that a second PCR of about 6 to 12 cycles was run. Using its own MiXCR run on the 5' RACE reads, TCRdb lists one record per CDR3 protein. The data contain 550,000 to 750,000 distinct CDR3 sequences, around 21% of them seen just once; the ten biggest clones take up more than 3%. Regarding the study as a whole: Higher diversity and more naive CD4+ cells were features of long-lived donors, compared to aged donors. Leaving the PBMCs unsorted stopped any conclusive comparison of naive versus antigen-experienced cells.

The chain uses TRBV10-3 and TRBJ2-1; 9 bases are a match to TRBD2. The DNA end is a closer match to TRBJ2-7, so the J assignment may be wrong. Sequencing input: blood. The receptor's source is a man aged 65 to 85 in good health. The CDR3 region is CAIMGREGVDEQYF. The CDR3 bases are TGTGCCATCATGGGGCGGGAGGGAGTTGACGAGCAGTACTTC.